A selection of T cell receptor beta chains follows, all from one sample in a study of cytomegalovirus exposure and HLA in healthy donors. Assay: immunoSEQ multiplex PCR; the TCRdb copy retains only in-frame clones and omits some. The sample holds about 170,000 clones, 60% to 80% seen once. The specimen sequenced was PBMCs. Every receptor here comes from a female donor in good health and CMV-seronegative. Both conserved end residues are part of each CDR3. A D gene is named only where the DNA matches it firmly. Clone size is given for some rows only: seen once, a few or many times, or a class if the clone is expanded.

v_call: TRBV14
j_call: TRBJ1-6
clone_size: few
d_call: .
cdr3_nt: TGTGCCAGCAGCCAAGACCGCCTCCCGGGTTCACCCCTCCACTTT
cdr3_aa: CASSQDRLPGSPLHF

v_call: TRBV5-4
j_call: TRBJ2-3
clone_size: .
d_call: TRBD2
cdr3_nt: TGTGCCAGCAGCCCACAAGTGGGACTAGCAGCAGATACGCAGTATTTT
cdr3_aa: CASSPQVGLAADTQYF

v_call: TRBV10-1
j_call: TRBJ2-7
clone_size: once
d_call: .
cdr3_nt: TGCGCCAGCAGAGACACTGACAGGAACTACGAGCAGTACTTC
cdr3_aa: CASRDTDRNYEQYF

v_call: TRBV11-2
j_call: TRBJ1-2
clone_size: once
d_call: .
cdr3_nt: TGTGCCAGCAGCTTAGGAGGGCGAGGCTACACCTTC
cdr3_aa: CASSLGGRGYTF

v_call: TRBV4-3
j_call: TRBJ1-4
clone_size: .
d_call: TRBD1
cdr3_nt: TGCGCCAGCAGCCTGGGACAGGGAGATGAAAAACTGTTTTTT
cdr3_aa: CASSLGQGDEKLFF

v_call: TRBV28
j_call: TRBJ1-2
clone_size: .
d_call: TRBD1
cdr3_nt: TGTGCCAGCACCCTACGACAGGGCCGGGGCTATGGCTACACCTTC
cdr3_aa: CASTLRQGRGYGYTF

v_call: TRBV6-1
j_call: TRBJ1-1
clone_size: .
d_call: TRBD1
cdr3_nt: TGTGCCAGCAGTCTCGGACAGGGGGTTAACACTGAAGCTTTCTTT
cdr3_aa: CASSLGQGVNTEAFF

v_call: TRBV4-1
j_call: TRBJ2-7
clone_size: .
d_call: TRBD1
cdr3_nt: TGCGCCAGCAGCCCATCCGGGACAGGGGGCGGAAAGCAGTACTTC
cdr3_aa: CASSPSGTGGGKQYF

v_call: TRBV29-1
j_call: TRBJ1-1
clone_size: .
d_call: .
cdr3_nt: TGCAGCGTTGCCCCACAGGGCGGGAACACTGAAGCTTTCTTT
cdr3_aa: CSVAPQGGNTEAFF

v_call: TRBV11-2
j_call: TRBJ2-2
clone_size: .
d_call: TRBD2
cdr3_nt: TGTGCCAGCAGCTTAGTGGCGGGGGAGACCGGGGAGCTGTTTTTT
cdr3_aa: CASSLVAGETGELFF

v_call: TRBV6-5
j_call: TRBJ1-1
clone_size: once
d_call: .
cdr3_nt: TGTGTCAGCAGATCACAGTGGTTGAACACTGAAGCTTTCTTT
cdr3_aa: CVSRSQWLNTEAFF

v_call: TRBV6-1
j_call: TRBJ1-2
clone_size: .
d_call: TRBD1
cdr3_nt: TGTGCCAGCAGTGCCACCCCCGGGACAGGGGACTATGGCTACACCTTC
cdr3_aa: CASSATPGTGDYGYTF

v_call: TRBV27
j_call: TRBJ2-7
clone_size: .
d_call: .
cdr3_nt: TGTGCCAGCAGTTTAGCGGGCACGTTCTACGAGCAGTACTTC
cdr3_aa: CASSLAGTFYEQYF

v_call: TRBV6-5
j_call: TRBJ1-3
clone_size: few
d_call: TRBD1
cdr3_nt: TGTGCCGCTACAGACAGGGGCTATGGAAACACCATATATTTT
cdr3_aa: CAATDRGYGNTIYF

v_call: TRBV15
j_call: TRBJ2-7
clone_size: .
d_call: TRBD1
cdr3_nt: TGTGCCACCAGCAGGGGTGACAGGGGGAGTTCCTACGAGCAGTACTTC
cdr3_aa: CATSRGDRGSSYEQYF

v_call: TRBV6-6
j_call: TRBJ1-2
clone_size: .
d_call: TRBD1
cdr3_nt: TGTGCCAGCAGTTACTCCGACAGGGAACATGGCTACACCTTC
cdr3_aa: CASSYSDREHGYTF

v_call: TRBV30
j_call: TRBJ1-5
clone_size: .
d_call: .
cdr3_nt: TGTGCCTGCCAAGAACAGGGTTTGAATCAGCCCCAGCATTTT
cdr3_aa: CACQEQGLNQPQHF

v_call: TRBV6-1
j_call: TRBJ2-7
clone_size: few
d_call: TRBD2
cdr3_nt: TGTGCCAGCAGGCTAGCGGGGGGGCCGGTTGATGAGCAGTACTTC
cdr3_aa: CASRLAGGPVDEQYF

v_call: TRBV25-1
j_call: TRBJ2-3
clone_size: .
d_call: .
cdr3_nt: TGTGCCAGCAGTAGGGGTGGCACAGATACGCAGTATTTT
cdr3_aa: CASSRGGTDTQYF

v_call: TRBV30
j_call: TRBJ2-5
clone_size: .
d_call: .
cdr3_nt: TGTGCCGGTTACAGGGAACAAGAGACCCAGTACTTC
cdr3_aa: CAGYREQETQYF

v_call: TRBV18
j_call: TRBJ2-5
clone_size: .
d_call: TRBD1
cdr3_nt: TGTGCCAGCTCACAGGGACAGCAAGAGACCCAGTACTTC
cdr3_aa: CASSQGQQETQYF

v_call: TRBV28
j_call: TRBJ2-7
clone_size: few
d_call: .
cdr3_nt: TGTGCCAGCAGCCCACAGTTTACTGGGGCCGAGCAGTACTTC
cdr3_aa: CASSPQFTGAEQYF

v_call: TRBV6-5
j_call: TRBJ2-3
clone_size: few
d_call: .
cdr3_nt: TGTGCCAGCAGTTACTTTAGGGGGAGTGCAGATACGCAGTATTTT
cdr3_aa: CASSYFRGSADTQYF